This TCR beta chain was captured in a study of vaccination effects on CD4 cells after COVID-19. Overall study: The cohort was immunized with two doses of either the BNT162b2 or mRNA-1273 vaccine.

This clone turned up a few times. Antigen unknown. General observations from the study: Nearly all vaccine-induced clones in healthy recipients recognized only SARS-CoV-2. Marked clonal contraction of infection- and vaccine-induced clones was seen late after vaccination. Few convalescent patients were included, and no early post-infection timepoints were sampled.

The CDR3 spans 13 residues. Trimming took 7 bases from V and 7 from J; bases not matched to a gene: 3. Germline loops: CDR1 LGHDT, CDR2 YNNKEL (reference sequence). Sequencing in the ViraFEST assay came after antigen-specific CD4+ T cells had been expanded with viral peptide pools, which were used to stimulate PBMC. Investigators separated out CD4+ T cells once about 10 days of culture had passed. The study found no prior SARS-CoV-2 infection in the vaccine recipients, who tested negative for nucleocapsid antibodies. TCRdb's table, derived via immunoSEQ multiplex PCR, lists solely in-frame clones and lacks some. The top ten clones hold approximately 3.7% of a sample with 60,000 to 65,000 clones, 70% to 85% of them seen once.

This sample comprised CD4+ T cells from PBMCs cultured with HCoV-OC43 spike peptides, obtained before COVID-19 vaccination. Sample subset: HCoV-OC43 spike overlapping peptide pool stimulation. This sequence originates from a human donor who received a COVID-19 vaccine. The genes are TRBV3-1 (or the pseudogene TRBV3-2) and TRBJ1-6, with 8 nucleotides matching TRBD1. The chain's CDR3 is CASTRQGNSPLHF. The CDR3 DNA follows: TGTGCCAGCACCCGACAGGGGAATTCACCCCTCCACTTT.